This entry lists 29 T cell receptor beta chains sequenced from one sample in a study of identical twins. MiXCR, applied by TCRdb to the 5' RACE reads, yields one record per CDR3 protein. Here the sample spans hundreds of thousands of distinct CDR3 sequences, 12% being singletons. The same sample was also used in a study of yellow fever vaccine responses in identical twins.

Sequenced material: CD8+ T cells sorted from blood. The receptors shown here come from a woman aged 18 to 35 in good health.

CDR3 nucleotide sequence: TGTGCCAGCAGCTTGGCCGGGACACGGCCCTACAATGAGCAGTTCTTC. This codes for CASSLAGTRPYNEQFF. The J gene is TRBJ2-1, the V gene TRBV5-5; maybe TRBD1 (6 bases). The CDR3 contains 16 residues. V was clipped by 0 bases and J by 2 bases, with 12 bases between them. Germline V gene lookup returns CDR1 SGHKS and CDR2 YYEKEE (reference sequence).

Ten or more counts support this clonotype. The junction does not match germline at one end; this may be a read error. The chain recombines TRBV7-9 with TRBJ2-5; D might be TRBD1 (6 bases). The germline V gene has CDR1 SEHNR and CDR2 FQNEAQ (reference sequence). This CDR3 is 13 amino acids long. This CDR3 is CASSLAGVETQYF. The DNA of the CDR3 is TGTGCCAGCAGCCTAGCAGGGGTAGAGACCCAGTACTTC.

In this sample, this clonotype turned up many times. The V gene is TRBV12-3 or TRBV12-4, the J gene TRBJ2-3; 7 nucleotides agree with TRBD1. The CDR3 has 15 residues. V dropped 6 bases and J dropped 1; count of bases not matched to a gene: 7. CDR3 sequence: CASRATGDGTDTQYF. The DNA for the CDR3 is TGTGCCAGCAGGGCTACAGGGGATGGCACAGATACGCAGTATTTT.

This clonotype was counted ten times or more. The chain is built from TRBV5-1 and TRBJ2-7; a possible D gene is TRBD2 (6 bases). There are 15 residues in the CDR3. Germline loops: CDR1 SGHRS, CDR2 YFSETQ. The ends were cut back, 4 bases at V and 4 bases at J, with 18 bases in the middle. CDR3 nucleotide sequence: TGCGCCAGCAGCCTGAGCGGCCTCGGGGGATACGAGCAGTACTTC. Its translation: CASSLSGLGGYEQYF.

This clonotype was recorded at least ten times. The chain links TRBV12-3 or TRBV12-4 to TRBJ2-7; D gene uncertain. The length of the CDR3 is 16 residues. Trimming removed 4 bases at V and 0 bases at J, with 16 bases between. The CDR3 DNA is TGTGCCAGCAGTTACCACGACCAGTCGAGCTCCTACGAGCAGTACTTC. Protein: CASSYHDQSSSYEQYF.

In nucleotides, the CDR3 is TGCAGTGCTAGAGATCTAGCGGGAGGGCCAGGCAAGCAGTTCTTC. Translation gives CSARDLAGGPGKQFF. This rearrangement joins TRBV20-1 to TRBJ2-1; TRBD2 matches at 12 bases. There are 15 residues in the CDR3. Germline V CDR1 and CDR2: DFQATT, SNEGSKA (reference sequence). V gave up 0 bases and J gave up 11 bases; unmatched junction bases: 8.

This clonotype was counted a few times. The chain recombines TRBV14 with TRBJ2-1; 10 bases are shared with TRBD1. The germline gives CDR1 SGHDN, CDR2 FVKESK. CDR3 length equals 13 residues. V trimming: 4 bases; J trimming: 15 bases; junction bases outside the gene matches: 9. The DNA for the CDR3 is TGTGCCAGCAGCCCAGGGCTGGGACAGGGGTCGTTCTTC. It encodes CASSPGLGQGSFF. Full variable domain (rest looked up from reference TRBV14 and TRBJ2-1): EAGVTQFPSHSVIEKGQTVTLRCDPISGHDNLYWYRRVMGKEIKFLLHFVKESKQDESGMPNNRFLAERTGGTYSTLKVQPAELEDSGVYFCASSPGLGQGSFFGPGTRLTVL.

This clonotype was detected only a few times. This chain joins TRBV6-1 and TRBJ2-6; 11 nucleotides match TRBD2. Losses at the gene ends were 2 bases for V and 2 bases for J; bases not matched to a gene: 5. The CDR3 has 18 amino acids. Germline CDR1 and CDR2: MNHNS and SASEGT. This CDR3 is CASSELISGGAGANVLTF. As DNA, the CDR3 is TGTGCCAGCAGTGAATTAATTAGCGGGGGGGCTGGGGCCAACGTCCTGACTTTC.

This clonotype was observed a handful of times. This rearrangement joins TRBV6-2 or TRBV6-3 to TRBJ2-3; 11 bases are a match to TRBD2. Germline trimming cut 2 bases from V and 4 bases from J; bases unmatched to any gene: 14. Germline V lookup: CDR1 MNHEY, CDR2 SVGEGT. The CDR3 is made up of 19 amino acids. CDR3 in amino acids: CASSYPVEIAGGRADTQYF. CDR3 DNA: TGTGCCAGCAGTTACCCCGTTGAGATAGCGGGGGGGCGGGCAGATACGCAGTATTTT.

The chain uses TRBV15 and TRBJ2-2; 12 bases agree with TRBD2. The J segment lost 4 bases and the V segment lost 5 bases, leaving 2 bases of the junction unmatched. The CDR3 consists of 15 residues. Germline CDR1 LNHNV, CDR2 YYDKDF (reference sequence). This CDR3 reads CATSGLAGTTGELFF. The CDR3 bases are TGTGCCACCAGCGGACTAGCGGGGACCACCGGGGAGCTGTTTTTT.

This clonotype was detected many times. The chain joins TRBV7-9 to TRBJ2-5; D ambiguous. Germline V lookup: CDR1 SEHNR, CDR2 FQNEAQ (reference sequence). The CDR3 is 12 residues long. Trimming stripped 1 base from V and 4 bases from J, with 4 bases between. Here the CDR3 reads CASSLGPETQYF. The CDR3 DNA sequence: TGTGCCAGCAGCTTAGGTCCAGAGACCCAGTACTTC.

This clonotype was observed many times. This chain links TRBV7-2 with TRBJ2-1, with D perhaps assigned TRBD1 or TRBD2 (5 bases each). CDR3 length: 12 residues. The V end was cut by 4 bases, the J end by 7 bases, with 8 bases between. Germline V gene lookup returns CDR1 SGHTA and CDR2 FQGNSA. CDR3 loop: CASSSGRNEQFF. For the CDR3, the DNA is TGTGCCAGCAGCTCGGGGCGGAATGAGCAGTTCTTC.

At least ten counts were recorded for this clonotype. The chain employs TRBV3-1 and TRBJ2-5; D call uncertain. Trimming shortened V by 0 bases and J by 3 bases, and 8 bases separated the two germline ends. The CDR3 has 14 residues. Germline V CDR1 and CDR2: LGHDT, YNNKEL (reference sequence). The CDR3 sequence: CASSQEGTKETQYF. The CDR3 region has the DNA TGTGCCAGCAGCCAAGAGGGAACTAAAGAGACCCAGTACTTC.

In this sample, this clonotype turned up a few times. The rearrangement joins TRBV3-1 to TRBJ2-5; TRBD1 is a possible D gene (5 bases). Germline values: CDR1 LGHDT, CDR2 YNNKEL (reference sequence). Trimming left V 1 base short and J 1 base short, with 10 bases between. This CDR3 has 15 residues. CDR3 residues: CASSQGLGAQETQYF. CDR3 coding DNA: TGTGCCAGCAGCCAAGGGCTTGGGGCCCAAGAGACCCAGTACTTC.

The chain links TRBV20-1 to TRBJ2-1; TRBD2 aligns across 10 bases. After removal of 5 bases from V and 2 bases from J, the junction contained 6 bases not matched to a gene. The germline gives CDR1 DFQATT, CDR2 SNEGSKA (reference sequence). This CDR3 has 15 amino acids. The CDR3 loop reads CSAPGSGRAYNEQFF. Here the CDR3 DNA reads TGCAGTGCTCCTGGGAGCGGGAGGGCCTACAATGAGCAGTTCTTC.

The CDR3 region is CATSQGTGNHRAYEQYF. CDR3 bases: TGTGCCACCTCCCAAGGGACAGGCAATCATAGGGCCTACGAGCAGTACTTC. The rearrangement uses TRBV3-1 and TRBJ2-7; 8 nucleotides line up with TRBD1. The CDR3 has 17 residues. CDR1 and CDR2 (germline): LGHDT, YNNKEL (reference sequence). Trimming at V came to 10 bases and at J to 2 bases, leaving 19 bases not matched to a gene.

This clonotype has only a few counts. The genes are TRBV6-5 and TRBJ1-1; 7 positions agree with TRBD1. The CDR3 consists of 14 residues. Germline loops: CDR1 MNHEY, CDR2 SVGAGI. V lost 3 bases to trimming and J lost 2 bases; unmatched junction nucleotides: 3. The CDR3 sequence is CASSYRQGNTEAFF. CDR3 DNA sequence: TGTGCCAGCAGTTATCGACAGGGAAACACTGAAGCTTTCTTT.

The chain combines TRBV6-1 with TRBJ1-4; tentatively, D is TRBD1 (5 bases). The ends were cut back, 1 base at V and 4 bases at J, with 10 bases in the middle. CDR1 MNHNS and CDR2 SASEGT come from the germline V gene. The CDR3 extends over 15 amino acids. CDR3 sequence reads: CASSEVRDLNEKLFF. Written as DNA, the CDR3 is TGTGCCAGCAGTGAAGTAAGGGACCTTAATGAAAAACTGTTTTTT.

This clonotype has only one observation. The chain uses TRBV2 and TRBJ1-5; D ambiguous. Per germline, CDR1 SNHLY and CDR2 FYNNEI. CDR3 length: 13 residues. V lost 4 bases, J lost 5 bases, and 9 bases lay in between. In DNA form, the CDR3 reads TGTGCCAGCAGTGGCAGCTACTATCAGCCCCAGCATTTT. As protein: CASSGSYYQPQHF.

This clonotype was seen ten or more times. V is TRBV5-5 and J is TRBJ2-1; TRBD2 agrees at 8 bases. This CDR3 comprises 15 residues. In germline, CDR1 is SGHKS, CDR2 YYEKEE (reference sequence). Unmatched junction bases numbered 8, after V lost 1 base and J lost 8 bases. The CDR3 coding sequence is TGTGCCAGCAGCTTGTTCGAGCGGGAGTCCGATGAGCAGTTCTTC. It specifies CASSLFERESDEQFF.

The chain combines TRBV5-6 with TRBJ2-7; possibly TRBD1 or TRBD2 for D (5 bases each). CDR3 length: 11 amino acids. Germline V gene sequence: CDR1 SGHDT, CDR2 YYEEEE. Trimming took off 8 bases at V and 3 bases at J, with 9 bases between the two ends. CDR3 nucleotide sequence: TGTGCCAGTGGGGACGGCTACGAGCAGTACGTC. It specifies CASGDGYEQYV.

The chain has TRBV4-1 and TRBJ1-3, with 7 bases fitting TRBD1. The germline gives CDR1 MGHRA, CDR2 YSYEKL. CDR3 length: 17 residues. Unmatched junction bases numbered 5, after V lost 0 bases and J lost 0 bases. CDR3 residues: CASSQEQGEGSGNTIYF. DNA for the CDR3: TGCGCCAGCAGCCAAGAGCAGGGGGAAGGCTCTGGAAACACCATATATTTT.

With regard to this clonotype: One end of the junction varies from germline; a read error may be responsible. The rearrangement uses TRBV5-1 and TRBJ2-5; 7 nucleotides align to TRBD2. Germline values: CDR1 SGHRS, CDR2 YFSETQ. The CDR3 is 20 amino acids. The CDR3 sequence is CASSLPRSVGGGHLSETQNF. CDR3 coding DNA: TGCGCCAGCAGCCTCCCGCGTTCAGTTGGCGGGGGTCACTTGTCGGAGACCCAGAACTTC.

This clonotype was counted only a few times. V is TRBV27 and J is TRBJ2-1, with D unresolved. The CDR3 consists of 13 residues. Germline V gene sequence: CDR1 MNHEY, CDR2 SMNVEV (reference sequence). V shed 8 bases and J shed 2 bases, with 10 bases lying between them. CDR3 in DNA: TGTGCCAGCGGTTATTCCCCCTACAATGAGCAGTTCTTC. Residues: CASGYSPYNEQFF.

This clonotype was seen ten or more times. The V call is TRBV20-1, the J call TRBJ1-1; the match to TRBD1 covers 8 bases. With V trimmed by 0 bases and J by 5 bases, 2 bases remained unmatched. CDR3 length equals 13 residues. Germline lookup yields CDR1 DFQATT and CDR2 SNEGSKA (reference sequence). This CDR3 is CSARDWTGTEAFF. The DNA for the CDR3 is TGCAGTGCTAGAGATTGGACAGGGACTGAAGCTTTCTTT.

This clonotype came up many times. The chain couples TRBV28 to TRBJ2-5; D remains unclear. Germline CDR1 is MDHEN and CDR2 is SYDVKM. The length of the CDR3 is 11 residues. Trimming stripped 1 base from V and 5 bases from J, with 2 bases between. This CDR3 is CASSLSETQYF. The CDR3 bases are TGTGCCAGCAGTTTATCCGAGACCCAGTACTTC.

This chain connects TRBV6-1 to TRBJ2-1, with 8 bases fitting TRBD2. Germline V gives CDR1 MNHNS, CDR2 SASEGT. V lost 6 bases and J lost 3; bases outside the gene matches: 10. CDR3 length equals 16 residues. CDR3 coding DNA: TGTGCCAGCAGCCCCCCGTCACTAGCGGACTACAATGAGCAGTTCTTC. Translating gives CASSPPSLADYNEQFF.

The chain combines TRBV6-1 with TRBJ2-6; 9 bases are shared with TRBD1. Germline lookup yields CDR1 MNHNS and CDR2 SASEGT. J was trimmed by 0 bases and V by 1 base; bases with no gene match: 1. The CDR3 covers 17 residues. The CDR3 region has the DNA TGTGCCAGCAGTGAAGTACAGGGGGCCTCTGGGGCCAACGTCCTGACTTTC. Translation: CASSEVQGASGANVLTF.

The gene calls are TRBV2 and TRBJ2-2; TRBD2 aligns across 7 bases. The CDR3 covers 15 residues. V lost 2 bases to trimming and J lost 4 bases; unmatched junction nucleotides: 4. Germline V CDR1 and CDR2: SNHLY, FYNNEI. The CDR3 sequence: CASSETSGTTGELFF. In nucleotides, the CDR3 is TGTGCCAGCAGTGAAACCAGCGGGACCACCGGGGAGCTGTTTTTT.